One and the same sample provided the 29 T cell receptor beta chains below, sequenced in a study of T cells after posttransplantation cyclophosphamide. Cyclophosphamide on days +3 and +4 followed busulfan-fludarabine conditioning and a marrow graft. Sequencing was performed with immunoSEQ multiplex PCR; in TCRdb, only in-frame clones are kept and a portion is missing. The sample yields 17,000 or so clones, without any singletons. Here the sequenced sample was PBMCs, taken after allogeneic stem cell transplant with posttransplant cyclophosphamide. All receptors derive from a female patient aged 30-39 years who received an allogeneic stem cell transplant from a related donor, was CMV-positive, and had no GVHD. Some T cells may arise from the graft donor.

In its sample, this clone was seen many times. The chain carries TRBV27 and TRBJ2-4; 10 bases line up with TRBD1. Germline CDR1 MNHEY, CDR2 SMNVEV (reference sequence). V trimming: 5 bases; J trimming: 1 base; junction bases outside the gene matches: 11. The CDR3 totals 18 residues. The CDR3 nucleotides read TGTGCCAGCAGTCCTCTCGGACAGGGGGACTCGGCCAAAAACATTCAGTACTTC. Its translation: CASSPLGQGDSAKNIQYF.

This clone was observed many times. V gene TRBV7-6 combines with J gene TRBJ1-6, with D perhaps TRBD1 (6 bases). The germline V gene encodes CDR1 SGHVS and CDR2 FNYEAQ. The germline V and J ends were trimmed by 0 bases and 6 bases, with 9 bases remaining between them. The CDR3 consists of 15 residues. This CDR3 reads CASSLARTANSPLHF. The CDR3 nucleotides read TGTGCCAGCAGCTTAGCGAGGACAGCTAATTCACCCCTCCACTTT.

This clone was detected ten times or more. Written as DNA, the CDR3 is TGTGCCATCAGTGGTGGCACCTCTGGAAACACCATATATTTT. This translates into CAISGGTSGNTIYF. The chain recombines TRBV10-3 with TRBJ1-3; D unresolved. Germline assignment: CDR1 ENHRY and CDR2 SYGVKD. With 4 bases removed from V and 0 bases from J, the gap between germline ends came to 7 bases. CDR3 length: 14 residues.

This clone was seen at least ten times. The genes are TRBV19 and TRBJ1-5; D may be TRBD1 (6 bases). Germline-derived CDR1 and CDR2 are LNHDA and SQIVND (reference sequence). The CDR3 length is 16 residues. V shed 4 bases and J shed 2 bases, with 15 bases lying between them. CDR3 coding DNA: TGTGCCAGTAGTACCGTGACAGGTCACCGCAATCAGCCCCAGCATTTT. It is translated as CASSTVTGHRNQPQHF.

In this sample, this clone turned up many times. The genes are TRBV10-1 and TRBJ2-7; possibly TRBD1 for D (6 bases). V lost 3 bases and J lost 9, with 15 bases in between. There are 13 residues in the CDR3. Germline loops: CDR1 WNHNN, CDR2 SYGVQD (reference sequence). CDR3 bases: TGCGCCAGCAGTGATCAACGACAGGTCGGGCAGTACTTC. Encoded protein: CASSDQRQVGQYF.

There are many counts of this clone. The chain joins TRBV7-6 to TRBJ1-1, with 8 bases lining up with TRBD1. Per germline, CDR1 SGHVS and CDR2 FNYEAQ. Trimming cost V 5 bases and J 8 bases; bases outside gene matches: 4. The CDR3 spans 12 residues. This CDR3 is CASSTRQGEAFF. For the CDR3, the DNA is TGTGCCAGCAGCACCAGACAGGGGGAAGCTTTCTTT.

V usage is TRBV2 and J usage is TRBJ2-7; D is uncertain. The V end was cut by 1 base, the J end by 2 bases, with 15 bases between. The germline V gene encodes CDR1 SNHLY and CDR2 FYNNEI. The length of the CDR3 is 16 residues. CDR3 residues: CASSEEQQALPYEQYF. Written as DNA, the CDR3 is TGTGCCAGCAGTGAAGAACAGCAGGCCCTCCCCTACGAGCAGTACTTC.

This clone was recorded many times. The chain couples TRBV7-8 to TRBJ2-7; D might be TRBD2 (5 bases). Germline CDR1 reads SGHVS; CDR2 reads FQNEAQ. Trimming shortened V by 3 bases and J by 4 bases, and 25 bases separated the two germline ends. The CDR3 has 18 residues. Here the CDR3 DNA reads TGTGCCAGCAGCTTGAATCAAAGAGGGCGGAACTTTATATACGAGCAGTACTTC. As protein: CASSLNQRGRNFIYEQYF.

This clone was seen at least ten times. The chain carries TRBV7-9 and TRBJ2-1, with 8 bases aligning to TRBD1. Germline lookup yields CDR1 SEHNR and CDR2 FQNEAQ (reference sequence). V lost 5 bases and J lost 8; bases outside the gene matches: 11. This CDR3 comprises 15 residues. In DNA, the CDR3 is TGTGCCAGCAGCCCCTACAGGGGGGCTAGGTATGAGCAGTTCTTC. Translation: CASSPYRGARYEQFF.

This clone was seen ten or more times. The chain combines TRBV7-9 with TRBJ2-7; perhaps TRBD1 as D (5 bases). The length of the CDR3 is 13 residues. CDR1 and CDR2 from the germline V gene are SEHNR and FQNEAQ (reference sequence). V shed 3 bases and J shed 5 bases, with 11 bases lying between them. Written as DNA, the CDR3 is TGTGCCAGCAGCTTGGCCAGGGTCCACGAGCAGTACTTC. Encoded protein: CASSLARVHEQYF.

In its sample, this clone was seen many times. This chain joins TRBV19 and TRBJ2-5; a possible D gene is TRBD1 (7 bases). The J call may be mistaken, given a closer DNA end match to TRBJ2-7. The CDR3 spans 14 residues. The germline CDR1 and CDR2 sequences are LNHDA and SQIVND (reference sequence). The CDR3 loop is CASSIGDSGYEQYF. The CDR3 nucleotides read TGTGCCAGTAGTATCGGGGACAGCGGGTACGAGCAGTACTTC.

This clone was observed many times. This chain joins TRBV12-5 and TRBJ2-2; possible D gene TRBD1, 6 bases. CDR1 is LGHNT and CDR2 is FRNRAP in the germline V gene. There are 18 residues in the CDR3. Trimming took off 6 bases at V and 4 bases at J, with 24 bases between the two ends. The CDR3 DNA sequence: TGTGCTAGTGGACCCGATCCGAGACAGGCCGATTTCACCGGGGAGCTGTTTTTT. Translated, it gives CASGPDPRQADFTGELFF.

This clone was seen a handful of times. This chain connects TRBV7-9 to TRBJ2-5, with 10 bases aligning to TRBD1. The DNA end is a closer match to TRBJ2-7, so the J assignment may be wrong. From germline, CDR1 is SEHNR and CDR2 FQNEAQ (reference sequence). This CDR3 has 16 residues. The DNA for the CDR3 is TGTGCCAGCAGCTTAGCGATAGGACAGGGGGTCTACGAGCAGTACTTC. Its protein product is CASSLAIGQGVYEQYF.

There are many counts of this clone. The chain couples TRBV13 to TRBJ1-3; the D is unclear. The CDR3 consists of 18 residues. CDR1 PRHDT and CDR2 FYEKMQ come from the germline V gene (reference sequence). V was pared by 2 bases and J by 1 base, with 18 bases between. The CDR3 bases are TGTGCCAGCAGCTTACCGGCAACCACGGGGATATCTGGAAACACCATATATTTT. This encodes CASSLPATTGISGNTIYF.

In its sample, this clone was seen many times. The chain combines TRBV7-2 with TRBJ2-5, with D perhaps TRBD1 (5 bases). Trimming removed 5 bases from V and 3 bases from J, with 13 bases in between. The CDR3 length is 14 residues. CDR1 and CDR2 (germline): SGHTA, FQGNSA. Here the CDR3 reads CASSLFGREETQYF. The DNA of the CDR3 is TGTGCCAGCAGCCTCTTTGGCAGGGAAGAGACCCAGTACTTC. Supplemented by reference TRBV7-2 and TRBJ2-5, the full variable domain reads GAGVSQSPSNKVTEKGKDVELRCDPISGHTALYWYRQSLGQGLEFLIYFQGNSAPDKSGLPSDRFSAERTGGSVSTLTIQRTQQEDSAVYLCASSLFGREETQYFGPGTRLLVL.

This clone has at least ten counts. This chain joins TRBV2 and TRBJ2-1; 12 bases map to TRBD2. V was clipped by 1 base and J by 10 bases; unmatched bases: 5. Germline CDR1 reads SNHLY; CDR2 reads FYNNEI. This CDR3 has 15 residues. CDR3 loop: CASSEEGLAGNEQFF. CDR3 DNA sequence: TGTGCCAGCAGTGAAGAAGGACTAGCGGGAAACGAGCAGTTCTTC.

This clone occurred many times. The V gene is TRBV7-9, the J gene TRBJ2-7, with D perhaps matching TRBD2 (5 bases). Trimming pared 3 bases from V and 0 bases from J, leaving 9 bases between. The CDR3 covers 14 residues. Germline CDR1 reads SEHNR; CDR2 reads FQNEAQ (reference sequence). The CDR3 sequence: CASSFGGHSYEQYF. The CDR3 DNA reads as TGTGCCAGCAGCTTTGGAGGCCACTCCTACGAGCAGTACTTC.

The sample holds many counts of this clone. The V call is TRBV11-3, the J call TRBJ2-3; D possibly corresponds to TRBD1 (5 bases). This CDR3 has 13 amino acids. Germline CDR1 and CDR2: SGHNT and YENEEA. The V end was cut by 5 bases, the J end by 3 bases, with 9 bases between. The CDR3 here is CASSQGQTDTQYF. The CDR3 nucleotides are TGTGCCAGCAGCCAGGGCCAGACAGATACGCAGTATTTT.

In this sample, this clone turned up many times. The chain joins TRBV28 to TRBJ1-4, with 9 bases that match TRBD1. V was pared by 5 bases and J by 5 bases, with 6 bases of the junction left unmatched. Per the germline V gene, CDR1 is MDHEN and CDR2 is SYDVKM. The CDR3 runs to 15 residues. The CDR3 nucleotides read TGTGCCAGCAGTGTTACCGGGACAGGGAATGAAAAACTGTTTTTT. It specifies CASSVTGTGNEKLFF.

At least ten counts were recorded for this clone. This sequence joins TRBV4-3 and TRBJ2-5; no firm D call. V was trimmed by 1 base and J by 2 bases, leaving 17 bases between them. The CDR3 loop spans 17 amino acids. Germline CDR1 reads LGHNA; CDR2 reads YSLEER. CDR3 sequence (DNA): TGCGCCAGCAGCCAAGGATACAAAAGGCGACTTCAAGAGACCCAGTACTTC. This sequence encodes CASSQGYKRRLQETQYF.

This clone was picked up many times. This sequence joins TRBV28 and TRBJ2-5, with D tentatively TRBD1 (6 bases). V lost 6 bases to trimming and J lost 2 bases, with 13 bases between them. CDR1 MDHEN and CDR2 SYDVKM come from the germline V gene. This CDR3 is built from 14 residues. The CDR3 reads CASSTGDKQETQYF. Here the CDR3 DNA reads TGTGCCAGCAGCACTGGGGACAAGCAAGAGACCCAGTACTTC.

This clone was counted at least ten times. This chain connects TRBV5-4 to TRBJ2-7; 7 bases map to TRBD1. The ends lost 2 bases at V and 7 bases at J; junction bases unmatched: 6. Per the germline V gene, CDR1 is SGHNT and CDR2 is YYREEE (reference sequence). CDR3 length: 13 amino acids. The CDR3 bases are TGTGCCAGCAGCTTTACAGGGGAGAGGGAGCAGTACTTC. This translates into CASSFTGEREQYF.

This clone has a count of ten or more. The V gene is TRBV6-4, the J gene TRBJ2-1, with 11 bases fitting TRBD2. The V gene's germline CDR1 is MRHNA and CDR2 SNTAGT. The CDR3 is 18 amino acids. Germline trimming cut 2 bases from V and 6 bases from J; bases unmatched to any gene: 12. CDR3 DNA sequence: TGTGCCAGCAGTGACCATCCTATTGGACTAGCGGGCCCCAATGAGCAGTTCTTC. Translating gives CASSDHPIGLAGPNEQFF.

This clone was seen many times. V and J are TRBV5-5 and TRBJ2-5; 10 bases fit TRBD2. Germline V gene sequence: CDR1 SGHKS, CDR2 YYEKEE (reference sequence). The V and J ends lost 0 bases and 5 bases, in that order; junction bases with no gene match: 7. The CDR3 runs 16 residues. The CDR3, as DNA: TGTGCCAGCAGCTTGGTGTCTAGCGGGAGCGGGGAGACCCAGTACTTC. It codes for CASSLVSSGSGETQYF.

The table lists this clone with many counts. The rearrangement joins TRBV2 to TRBJ2-3, with 16 bases lining up with TRBD2. Per germline, CDR1 SNHLY and CDR2 FYNNEI. V gave up 3 bases and J gave up 1 base; unmatched junction bases: 10. The CDR3 is 20 amino acids. The DNA for the CDR3 is TGTGCCAGCAGTGATGCCCCGGGACTAGCGGGAGGGCTAGGCACAGATACGCAGTATTTT. Translating it yields CASSDAPGLAGGLGTDTQYF.

The sample holds many counts of this clone. The genes are TRBV28 and TRBJ2-3; 7 nucleotides align to TRBD2. The CDR3 covers 13 residues. Germline CDR1 MDHEN, CDR2 SYDVKM. V dropped 8 bases and J dropped 1; count of bases not matched to a gene: 3. CDR3 loop: CASAGDGTDTQYF. The CDR3 DNA is TGTGCCAGCGCGGGAGATGGCACAGATACGCAGTATTTT.

This clone appeared many times. The chain couples TRBV30 to TRBJ2-3; maybe TRBD2 (6 bases). The V and J ends lost 2 bases and 5 bases respectively, with 11 bases between them. CDR1 and CDR2 from the germline V gene are GTSNPN and SVGIG (reference sequence). This CDR3 has 13 amino acids. The CDR3 sequence is CAWSRGIEDTQYF. CDR3 nucleotide sequence: TGTGCCTGGAGTCGGGGGATCGAAGATACGCAGTATTTT.

Many counts were recorded for this clone. The V and J genes are TRBV7-8 and TRBJ2-1, with 9 bases that match TRBD2. Germline CDR1 reads SGHVS; CDR2 reads FQNEAQ. V lost 0 bases and J lost 3; bases outside the gene matches: 6. The CDR3 runs to 17 residues. This chain's CDR3 is CASSLALREGGYNEQFF. The CDR3, as DNA: TGTGCCAGCAGCTTAGCGTTGCGGGAGGGCGGCTACAATGAGCAGTTCTTC.

This clone appeared many times. The chain has TRBV18 and TRBJ1-4; the D gene is possibly TRBD1 (5 bases). CDR1 and CDR2 (germline): KGHSH, LQKENI. Between the trimmed V and J ends, which lost 2 bases and 3 bases, there was a span of 16 bases. The CDR3 has 17 amino acids. The CDR3 nucleotides are TGTGCCAGCTCACCAGAAGGGGCGCCATTACCTAATGAAAAACTGTTTTTT. Translated, it gives CASSPEGAPLPNEKLFF.